The present T cell receptor beta chain was sequenced within a study of tumor and adjacent non-tumor tissue in lung cancer. Study as a whole: Patients were aged about 31 to 85, about 10 men and about 5 women, stage I to III.

Three rounds of nested PCR, following a modified ARM-PCR protocol, produced the TCRbeta library. TCRdb itself ran the multiplex PCR reads through MiXCR, one entry per CDR3 protein. The sample holds approximately 120,000 distinct CDR3 sequences, under 65% seen once. The template was RNA from unsorted bulk tissue. The normal lung tissue was taken more than 3 cm from the tumor edge. This clonotype was seen only a few times. One end of the junction does not line up with germline, which may come from a read error. This TCR derives from a man between 60 and 75 years old with non-small cell lung cancer. The sequenced material came from distant non-tumor lung tissue.

This CDR3 is CASSLSGRSNAEAFF. The CDR3 region has the DNA TGCGCCAGCAGCTTGAGTGGCCGATCGAACGCTGAAGCTTTCTTT. The chain employs TRBV5-1 and TRBJ1-1; no firm D call. CDR1 and CDR2 from the germline V gene are SGHRS and YFSETQ. The CDR3 is 15 residues long.